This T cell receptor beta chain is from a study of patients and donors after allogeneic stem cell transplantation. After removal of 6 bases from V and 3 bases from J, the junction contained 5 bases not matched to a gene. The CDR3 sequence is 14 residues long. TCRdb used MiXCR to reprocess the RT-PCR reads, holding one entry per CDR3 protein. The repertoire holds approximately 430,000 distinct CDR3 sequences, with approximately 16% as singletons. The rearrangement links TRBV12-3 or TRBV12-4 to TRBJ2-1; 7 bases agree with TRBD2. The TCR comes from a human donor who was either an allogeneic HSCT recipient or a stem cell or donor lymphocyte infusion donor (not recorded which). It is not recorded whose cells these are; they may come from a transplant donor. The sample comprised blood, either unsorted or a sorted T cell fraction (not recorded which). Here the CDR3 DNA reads TGTGCCAGCAGCCCCTCTAGCGGCTACAATGAGCAGTTCTTC. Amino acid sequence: CASSPSSGYNEQFF.